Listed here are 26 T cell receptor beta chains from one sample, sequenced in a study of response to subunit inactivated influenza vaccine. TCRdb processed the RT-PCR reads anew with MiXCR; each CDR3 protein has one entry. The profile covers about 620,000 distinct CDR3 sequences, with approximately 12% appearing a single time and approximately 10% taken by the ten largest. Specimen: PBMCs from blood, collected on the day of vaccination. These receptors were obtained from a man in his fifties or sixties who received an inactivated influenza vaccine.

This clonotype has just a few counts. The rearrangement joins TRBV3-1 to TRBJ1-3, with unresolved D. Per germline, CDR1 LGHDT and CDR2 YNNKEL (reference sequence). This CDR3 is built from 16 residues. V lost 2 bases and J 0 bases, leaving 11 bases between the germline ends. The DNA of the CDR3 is TGTGCCAGCAGCCAATCTCTAGGGTTCTCTGGAAACACCATATATTTT. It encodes CASSQSLGFSGNTIYF.

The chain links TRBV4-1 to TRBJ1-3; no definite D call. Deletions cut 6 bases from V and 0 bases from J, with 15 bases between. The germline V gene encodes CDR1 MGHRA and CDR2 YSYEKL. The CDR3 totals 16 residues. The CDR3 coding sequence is TGCGCCAGCAGAACGGAGCCGGTCGGCTCTGGAAACACCATATATTTT. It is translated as CASRTEPVGSGNTIYF.

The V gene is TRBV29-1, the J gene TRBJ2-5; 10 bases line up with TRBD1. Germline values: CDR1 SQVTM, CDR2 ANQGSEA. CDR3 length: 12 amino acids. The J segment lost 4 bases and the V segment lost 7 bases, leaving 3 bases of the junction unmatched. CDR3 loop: CSGGDRGETQYF. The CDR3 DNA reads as TGCAGCGGCGGGGACAGGGGAGAGACCCAGTACTTC. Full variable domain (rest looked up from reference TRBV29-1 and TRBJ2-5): SAVISQKPSRDICQRGTSLTIQCQVDSQVTMMFWYRQQPGQSLTLIATANQGSEATYESGFVIDKFPISRPNLTFSTLTVSNMSPEDSSIYLCSGGDRGETQYFGPGTRLLVL.

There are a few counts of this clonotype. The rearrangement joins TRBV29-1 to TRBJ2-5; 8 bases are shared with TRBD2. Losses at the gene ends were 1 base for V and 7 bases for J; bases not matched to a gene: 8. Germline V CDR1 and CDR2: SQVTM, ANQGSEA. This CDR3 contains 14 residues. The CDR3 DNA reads TGCAGCGTTGAAGCGGGGGGGCCATCCGGGACCCAGTACTTC. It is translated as CSVEAGGPSGTQYF.

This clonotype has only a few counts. The CDR3 DNA reads TGTGCCAGTAGGTCCGGGACTTTCAACAATGAGCAGTTCTTC. It specifies CASRSGTFNNEQFF. V usage is TRBV19 and J usage is TRBJ2-1, with a tentative D call TRBD2 (6 bases). The V end lost 6 bases, the J end lost 5 bases, and 14 bases lay between the germline ends. The CDR3 consists of 14 residues. Germline V lookup: CDR1 LNHDA, CDR2 SQIVND (reference sequence).

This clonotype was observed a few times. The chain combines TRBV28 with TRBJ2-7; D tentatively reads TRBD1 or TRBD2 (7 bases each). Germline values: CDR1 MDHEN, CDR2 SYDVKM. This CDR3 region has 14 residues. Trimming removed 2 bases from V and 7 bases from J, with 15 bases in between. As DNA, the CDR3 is TGTGCCAGCAGTTTAGTACAGGGGAGGGAAGAGCAGTACTTC. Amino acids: CASSLVQGREEQYF.

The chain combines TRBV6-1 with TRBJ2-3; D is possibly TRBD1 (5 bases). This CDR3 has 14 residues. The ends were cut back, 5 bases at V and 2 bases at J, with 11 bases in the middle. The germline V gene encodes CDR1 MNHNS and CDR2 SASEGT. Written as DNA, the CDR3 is TGTGCCAGCAGTACAGGTGAACCCACAGATACGCAGTATTTT. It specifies CASSTGEPTDTQYF.

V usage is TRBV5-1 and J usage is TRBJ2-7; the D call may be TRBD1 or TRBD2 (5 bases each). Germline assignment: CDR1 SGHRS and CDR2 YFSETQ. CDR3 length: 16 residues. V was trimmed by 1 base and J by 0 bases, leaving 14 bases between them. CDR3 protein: CASSLRLGAGSYEQYF. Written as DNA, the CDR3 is TGCGCCAGCAGCTTGCGGCTCGGGGCAGGCTCCTACGAGCAGTACTTC.

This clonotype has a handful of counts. CDR3 nucleotide sequence: TGTGCCAGCAGTTCCGGGACAGGGGGCGAGGGTCAAGAGACCCAGTACTTC. This encodes CASSSGTGGEGQETQYF. The V and J genes are TRBV12-3 or TRBV12-4 and TRBJ2-5, with 12 bases fitting TRBD1. The CDR3 sequence is 17 residues long. V gave up 4 bases and J gave up 2 bases; unmatched junction bases: 8.

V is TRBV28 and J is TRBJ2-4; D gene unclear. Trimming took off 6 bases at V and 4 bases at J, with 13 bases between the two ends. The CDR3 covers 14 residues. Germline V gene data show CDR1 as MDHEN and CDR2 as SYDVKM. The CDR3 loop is CASRAMGLKNIQYF. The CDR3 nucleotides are TGTGCCAGCAGGGCCATGGGCTTAAAAAACATTCAGTACTTC.

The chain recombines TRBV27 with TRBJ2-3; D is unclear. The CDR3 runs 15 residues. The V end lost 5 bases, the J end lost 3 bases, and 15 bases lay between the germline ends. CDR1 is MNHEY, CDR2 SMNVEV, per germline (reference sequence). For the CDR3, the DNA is TGTGCCAGCAGTAAAGTTGAGGTTGGTACAGATACGCAGTATTTT. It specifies CASSKVEVGTDTQYF.

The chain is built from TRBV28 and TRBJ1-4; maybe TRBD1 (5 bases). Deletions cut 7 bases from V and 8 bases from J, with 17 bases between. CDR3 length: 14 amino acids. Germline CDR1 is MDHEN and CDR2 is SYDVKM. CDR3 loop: CASMGGAAREKLFF. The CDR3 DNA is TGTGCCAGCATGGGAGGGGCCGCGCGGGAAAAACTGTTTTTT.

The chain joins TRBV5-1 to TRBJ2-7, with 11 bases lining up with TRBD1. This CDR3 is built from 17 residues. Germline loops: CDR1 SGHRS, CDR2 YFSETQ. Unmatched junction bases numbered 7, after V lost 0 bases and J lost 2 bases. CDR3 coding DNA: TGCGCCAGCAGCTTGGCCGCCCCGGGACAGGGGGCCTACGAGCAGTACTTC. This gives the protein CASSLAAPGQGAYEQYF. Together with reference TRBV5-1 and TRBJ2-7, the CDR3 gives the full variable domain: KAGVTQTPRYLIKTRGQQVTLSCSPISGHRSVSWYQQTPGQGLQFLFEYFSETQRNKGNFPGRFSGRQFSNSRSEMNVSTLELGDSALYLCASSLAAPGQGAYEQYFGPGTRLTVT.

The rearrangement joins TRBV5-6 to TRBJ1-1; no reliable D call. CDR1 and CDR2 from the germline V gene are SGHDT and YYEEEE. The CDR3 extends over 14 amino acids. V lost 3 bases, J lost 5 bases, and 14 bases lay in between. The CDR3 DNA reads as TGTGCCAGCAGCTCGAAGAACGTGCGGACTGAAGCTTTCTTT. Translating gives CASSSKNVRTEAFF. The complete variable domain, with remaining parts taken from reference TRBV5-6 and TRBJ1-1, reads DAGVTQSPTHLIKTRGQQVTLRCSPKSGHDTVSWYQQALGQGPQFIFQYYEEEERQRGNFPDRFSGHQFPNYSSELNVNALLLGDSALYLCASSSKNVRTEAFFGQGTRLTVV.

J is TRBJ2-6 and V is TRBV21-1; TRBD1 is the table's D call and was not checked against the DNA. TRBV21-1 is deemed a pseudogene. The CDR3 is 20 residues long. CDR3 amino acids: CASSIRALRGRVTGANVLTF. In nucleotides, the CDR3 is TGTGCCAGCAGCATTAGGGCCCTGCGGGGGCGCGTGACTGGGGCCAACGTCCTGACTTTC.

The CDR3 protein is CASSFGEGPSITYEQYF. The CDR3 DNA reads as TGTGCCAGCAGTTTTGGGGAGGGCCCATCGATCACCTACGAGCAGTACTTC. This chain connects TRBV12-3 or TRBV12-4 to TRBJ2-7; TRBD2 aligns across 7 bases. This CDR3 contains 17 residues. The trim removed 3 bases at V and 2 bases at J, leaving 13 bases unmatched.

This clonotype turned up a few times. The DNA for the CDR3 is TGTGCCAGCAGTTACGGACTAGCGGGAAAGCGGCAGTACTTC. Protein product: CASSYGLAGKRQYF. V and J are TRBV6-5 and TRBJ2-7; 12 bases match TRBD2. The germline V gene encodes CDR1 MNHEY and CDR2 SVGAGI. After removal of 2 bases from V and 9 bases from J, the junction contained 5 bases not matched to a gene. CDR3 size: 14 residues.

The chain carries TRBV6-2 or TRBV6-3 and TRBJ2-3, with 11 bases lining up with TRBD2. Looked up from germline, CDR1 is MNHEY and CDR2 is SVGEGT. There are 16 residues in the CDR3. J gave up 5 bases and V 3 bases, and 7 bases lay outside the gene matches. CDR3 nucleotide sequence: TGTGCCAGCAGTTATAGCGGGGGGGCCGGGGAAGATACGCAGTATTTT. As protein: CASSYSGGAGEDTQYF.

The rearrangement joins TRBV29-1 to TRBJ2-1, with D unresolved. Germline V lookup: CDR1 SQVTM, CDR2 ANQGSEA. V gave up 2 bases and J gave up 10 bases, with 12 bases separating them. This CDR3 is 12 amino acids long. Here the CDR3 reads CSVEFSGEEQFF. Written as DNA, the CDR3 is TGCAGCGTTGAATTTTCAGGAGAAGAGCAGTTCTTC.

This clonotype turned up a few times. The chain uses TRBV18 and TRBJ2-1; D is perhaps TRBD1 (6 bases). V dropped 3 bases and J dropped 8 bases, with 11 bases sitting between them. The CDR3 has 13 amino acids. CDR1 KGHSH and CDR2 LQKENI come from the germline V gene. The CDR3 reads CASSPTGPDEQFF. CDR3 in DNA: TGTGCCAGCTCACCCACAGGGCCCGATGAGCAGTTCTTC.

The CDR3 DNA follows: TGTGCCAGCAGTTTTTCTGCAGGGCAAACCTACGAGCAGTACTTC. This codes for CASSFSAGQTYEQYF. The genes are TRBV12-3 or TRBV12-4 and TRBJ2-7, with a possible D match to TRBD1 (5 bases). This CDR3 contains 15 residues. V lost 3 bases and J lost 2, with 14 bases in between.

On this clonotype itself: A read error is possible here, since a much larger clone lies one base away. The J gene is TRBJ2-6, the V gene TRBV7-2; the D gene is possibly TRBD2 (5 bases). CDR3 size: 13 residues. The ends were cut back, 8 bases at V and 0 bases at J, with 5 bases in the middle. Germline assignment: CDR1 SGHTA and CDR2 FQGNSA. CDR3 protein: CASRDSGANVLTF. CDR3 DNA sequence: TGTGCCAGCCGGGACTCTGGGGCCAACGTCCTGACTTTC.

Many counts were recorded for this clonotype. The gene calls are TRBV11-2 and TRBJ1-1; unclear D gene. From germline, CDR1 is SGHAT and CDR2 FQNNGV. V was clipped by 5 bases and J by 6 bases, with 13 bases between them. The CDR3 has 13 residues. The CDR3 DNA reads TGTGCCAGCAGCCCCCAGCAGGAGGCTGAAGCTTTCTTT. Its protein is CASSPQQEAEAFF.

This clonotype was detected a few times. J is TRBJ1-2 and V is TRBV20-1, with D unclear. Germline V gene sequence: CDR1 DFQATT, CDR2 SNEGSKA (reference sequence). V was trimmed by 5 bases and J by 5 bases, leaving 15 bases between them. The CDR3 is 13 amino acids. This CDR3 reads CSAPSILDYGYTF. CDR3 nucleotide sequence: TGCAGTGCTCCTTCGATCCTCGATTATGGCTACACCTTC.

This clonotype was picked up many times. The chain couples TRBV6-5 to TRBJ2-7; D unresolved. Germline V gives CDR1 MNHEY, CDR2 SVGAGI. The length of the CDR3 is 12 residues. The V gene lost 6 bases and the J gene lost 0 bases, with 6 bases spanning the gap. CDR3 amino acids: CASRKSSYEQYF. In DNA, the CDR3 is TGTGCCAGCAGAAAGAGCTCCTACGAGCAGTACTTC.

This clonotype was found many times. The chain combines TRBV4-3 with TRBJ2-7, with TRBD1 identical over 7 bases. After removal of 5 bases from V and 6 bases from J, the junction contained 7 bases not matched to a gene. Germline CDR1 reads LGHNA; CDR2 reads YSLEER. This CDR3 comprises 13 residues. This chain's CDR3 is CASSFTTGPEQYF. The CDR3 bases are TGCGCCAGCAGCTTTACGACAGGGCCCGAGCAGTACTTC.